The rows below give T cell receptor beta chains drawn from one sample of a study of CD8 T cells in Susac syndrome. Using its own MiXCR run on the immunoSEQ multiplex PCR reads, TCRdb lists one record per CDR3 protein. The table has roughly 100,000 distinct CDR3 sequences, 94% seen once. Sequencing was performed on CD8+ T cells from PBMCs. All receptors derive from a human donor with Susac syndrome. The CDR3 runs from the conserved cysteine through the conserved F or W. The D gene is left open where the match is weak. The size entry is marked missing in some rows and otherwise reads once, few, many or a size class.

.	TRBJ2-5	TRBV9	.	TGTGCCAGCAGCCCGGGGAAGGGGCTCCAAGAGACCCAGTACTTC	CASSPGKGLQETQYF
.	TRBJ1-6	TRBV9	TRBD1	TGTGCCAGCAGCGTGGGGAGGGGACAGAATTCACCCCTCCACTTT	CASSVGRGQNSPLHF
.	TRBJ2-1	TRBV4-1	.	TGCGCCAGCAGCCAAGATCTAGGCGTTCGGACCTACAATGAGCAGTTCTTC	CASSQDLGVRTYNEQFF
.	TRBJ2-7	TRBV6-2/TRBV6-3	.	TGTGCCAGCTCTCTCAGGGATACCTACGAGCAGTACTTC	CASSLRDTYEQYF
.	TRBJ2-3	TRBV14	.	TGTGCCAGCAGCGGACCGGGACCGTCGCCCCCAGATACGCAGTATTTT	CASSGPGPSPPDTQYF
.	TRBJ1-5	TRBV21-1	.	TGTGCCAGCAGCAAAGGGTCGAATCAGCCCCAGCATTTT	CASSKGSNQPQHF
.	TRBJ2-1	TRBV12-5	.	TGTGCTAGTGGTCTAGCCCCGGAGCAGTTCTTC	CASGLAPEQFF
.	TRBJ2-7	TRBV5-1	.	TGCGCCAGCAGCTCCTCTAGCTCCGAGCAGTACTTC	CASSSSSSEQYF
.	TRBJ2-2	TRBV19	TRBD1	TGTGCCAGTAGCGCATTCTGGACAGGGGGCACCGGGGAGCTGTTTTTT	CASSAFWTGGTGELFF
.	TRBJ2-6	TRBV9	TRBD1	TGTGCCAGCAGCCTATCAACAGGGGCCGGGGCCAACGTCCTGACTTTC	CASSLSTGAGANVLTF
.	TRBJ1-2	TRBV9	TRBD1	TGTGCCAGCAGCGTAGCTACGGGACAGGGGGCGCGTGGCTACACCTTC	CASSVATGQGARGYTF
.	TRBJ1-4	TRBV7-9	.	TGTGCCAGCAGCTTCCAAGACGAAAAACTGTTTTTT	CASSFQDEKLFF
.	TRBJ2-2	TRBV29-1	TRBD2	TGCAGCGGACTAGCGGGGAACACCGGGGAGCTGTTTTTT	CSGLAGNTGELFF
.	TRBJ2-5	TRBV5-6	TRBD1	TGTGCCAGCAGCTTGGGGCCGACAGGGGGCAGGGAGACCCAGTACTTC	CASSLGPTGGRETQYF
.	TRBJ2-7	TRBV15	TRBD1	TGTGCCACCAGAGGGACACTTACGGGACAGCACTACGAGCAGTACTTC	CATRGTLTGQHYEQYF
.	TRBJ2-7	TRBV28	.	TGTGCCAGCAGTTTAGCCAGGAGCTCCTACGAGCAGTACTTC	CASSLARSSYEQYF
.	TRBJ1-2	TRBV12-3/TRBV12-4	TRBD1	TGTGCCAGCAGCGGGACAGGCGTTAACTATGGCTACACCTTC	CASSGTGVNYGYTF
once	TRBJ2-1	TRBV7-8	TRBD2	TGTGCCAGCAGCTACTCCGGGGGGTCCTCCTTAGGGGAGCAGTTCTTC	CASSYSGGSSLGEQFF
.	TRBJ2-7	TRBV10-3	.	TGTGCCATCAGATCAGGGGAGTCCTACGAGCAGTACTTC	CAIRSGESYEQYF
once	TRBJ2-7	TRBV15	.	TGTGCCACCAGCAGAGATCAGGGGCCGGCCTACGAGCAGTACTTC	CATSRDQGPAYEQYF
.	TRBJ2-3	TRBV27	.	TGTGCCAGCAGTTCGTCTAGCGTACAGGGCACAGATACGCAGTATTTT	CASSSSSVQGTDTQYF
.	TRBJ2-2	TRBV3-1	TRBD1	TGTGCCAGCAGCCAAGGCGGGACAGGGCCGGGCACCGGGGAGCTGTTTTTT	CASSQGGTGPGTGELFF
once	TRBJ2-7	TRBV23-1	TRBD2	TGCGCCAGCAGGGACCCTAGCGGGGATCCCTACGAGCAGTACTTC	CASRDPSGDPYEQYF
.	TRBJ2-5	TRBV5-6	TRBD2	TGTGCCAGCACCATTGGCCCCCCTAGCGGGGCAGAGACCCAGTACTTC	CASTIGPPSGAETQYF
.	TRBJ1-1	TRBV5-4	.	TGTGCCAGCAGCCCCGGAGCGAACACTGAAGCTTTCTTT	CASSPGANTEAFF
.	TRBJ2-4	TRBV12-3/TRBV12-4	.	TGTGCCGTAGGCAGGTCAAGTGGCTCAGCCAAAAACATTCAGTACTTC	CAVGRSSGSAKNIQYF
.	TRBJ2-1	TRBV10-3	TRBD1	TGTGCCATCAGTGAGCCCGAACGGGGACAGTTGGATGAGCAGTTCTTC	CAISEPERGQLDEQFF
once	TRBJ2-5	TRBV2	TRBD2	TGTGCCAGCAGTTTAAACCTAGCGGGGGGGGAAGAGACCCAGTACTTC	CASSLNLAGGEETQYF
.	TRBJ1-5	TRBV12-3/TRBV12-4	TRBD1	TGTGCCAGCAGTTTCGGGACAGGGCAGCCCCAGCATTTT	CASSFGTGQPQHF